The 31 T cell receptor beta chains given below trace back to one sample, sequenced in a study of control samples from healthy donors and cancer patients. The protocol was immunoSEQ multiplex PCR, while the TCRdb copy is restricted to in-frame clones and leaves out a portion. The data show 100,000 to 150,000 clones, approximately 90% seen once. Sequencing was carried out using blood. Receptors were obtained from a woman between 50 and 59 years old in good health.

The chain carries TRBV6-1 and TRBJ1-1; TRBD1 agrees at 10 bases. CDR3 length equals 13 residues. Germline trimming cut 3 bases from V and 10 bases from J; bases unmatched to any gene: 5. CDR1 and CDR2 from the germline V gene are MNHNS and SASEGT. As DNA, the CDR3 is TGTGCCAGCAGTGACCGGGACAGGGGAGTAGCTTTCTTT. Encoded protein: CASSDRDRGVAFF.

In this sample, this clone turned up once. The chain employs TRBV30 and TRBJ1-1, with 7 positions matching TRBD1. Germline lookup yields CDR1 GTSNPN and CDR2 SVGIG (reference sequence). With 4 bases clipped from V and 4 bases from J, the junction kept 6 bases outside the gene matches. The length of the CDR3 is 13 residues. The CDR3 here is CAWKGQPGTEAFF. The CDR3 region has the DNA TGTGCCTGGAAGGGACAGCCGGGCACTGAAGCTTTCTTT. The full variable domain, completed using reference TRBV30 and TRBJ1-1, is SQTIHQWPATLVQPVGSPLSLECTVEGTSNPNLYWYRQAAGRGLQLLFYSVGIGQISSEVPQNLSASRPQDRQFILSSKKLLLSDSGFYLCAWKGQPGTEAFFGQGTRLTVV.

The CDR3 sequence: CASSPQEGPSQPQHF. In DNA form, the CDR3 reads TGTGCCAGCAGCCCACAGGAGGGGCCGAGTCAGCCCCAGCATTTT. This sequence joins TRBV7-8 and TRBJ1-5; D may be TRBD1 (5 bases). The V and J ends lost 5 bases and 6 bases respectively, with 17 bases between them. Germline lookup yields CDR1 SGHVS and CDR2 FQNEAQ. The CDR3 totals 15 residues.

The rearrangement links TRBV28 to TRBJ2-7; 7 bases match TRBD2. Losses at the gene ends were 6 bases for V and 6 bases for J; bases not matched to a gene: 5. Germline CDR1 MDHEN, CDR2 SYDVKM. This CDR3 region has 12 residues. The CDR3 DNA reads as TGTGCCAGCAGCCATACTAGCGTCGAGCAGTACTTC. This translates into CASSHTSVEQYF.

The rearrangement joins TRBV9 to TRBJ2-1; possible D gene TRBD2, 6 bases. Germline CDR1 SGDLS, CDR2 YYNGEE. V gave up 10 bases and J gave up 6 bases, with 20 bases separating them. The CDR3 is 14 amino acids. The CDR3, as DNA: TGTGCCTCCGTCCGGGGTCTAGCGTCCAATGAGCAGTTCTTC. This gives the protein CASVRGLASNEQFF.

The V call is TRBV5-1, the J call TRBJ2-3; 9 positions match TRBD1. The CDR3 extends over 14 amino acids. Germline assignment: CDR1 SGHRS and CDR2 YFSETQ. Trimming took 4 bases from V and 3 from J; bases not matched to a gene: 3. The DNA of the CDR3 is TGCGCCAGCAGCCGGACAGGGGAGACAGATACGCAGTATTTT. Translating gives CASSRTGETDTQYF.

V and J are TRBV28 and TRBJ1-5, with D hard to call. This CDR3 has 15 amino acids. V was pared by 6 bases and J by 3 bases, with 15 bases between. CDR1 and CDR2 from the germline V gene are MDHEN and SYDVKM. The CDR3 is CASSPPNQDNQPQHF. In DNA form, the CDR3 reads TGTGCCAGCAGCCCCCCCAACCAAGACAATCAGCCCCAGCATTTT.

J is TRBJ2-5 and V is TRBV5-1; 7 bases are a match to TRBD2. Germline V gives CDR1 SGHRS, CDR2 YFSETQ. The CDR3 is 18 residues long. J lost 1 base, V lost 4 bases, and 16 bases had no gene match. CDR3 loop: CASSILAKVSGPQETQYF. CDR3 sequence (DNA): TGCGCCAGCAGCATACTAGCTAAAGTTAGCGGGCCCCAAGAGACCCAGTACTTC.

The rearrangement uses TRBV11-2 and TRBJ2-7, with 13 bases identical to TRBD2. The V and J ends lost 5 bases and 4 bases, in that order; junction bases with no gene match: 5. Germline CDR1 SGHAT, CDR2 FQNNGV. The CDR3 totals 15 residues. The CDR3 region is CASSGRLAGGYEQYF. CDR3 DNA sequence: TGTGCCAGCAGCGGGCGACTAGCGGGGGGTTACGAGCAGTACTTC.

V is TRBV12-3 or TRBV12-4 and J is TRBJ2-7, with D hard to call. The CDR3 totals 13 residues. Trimming left V 5 bases short and J 0 bases short, with 8 bases between. The CDR3 nucleotides read TGTGCCAGCAGTCCACACAACTCCTACGAGCAGTACTTC. The encoded protein is CASSPHNSYEQYF.

This chain uses TRBV5-1 with TRBJ2-2; D not certain. The CDR3 totals 14 residues. V dropped 4 bases and J dropped 0 bases, with 7 bases sitting between them. Germline loops: CDR1 SGHRS, CDR2 YFSETQ. The CDR3 DNA sequence: TGCGCCAGCAGCGCGGCTCCGAACACCGGGGAGCTGTTTTTT. Residues: CASSAAPNTGELFF.

The chain combines TRBV19 with TRBJ1-2, with D perhaps TRBD1 (6 bases). This CDR3 is 11 amino acids long. Germline-derived CDR1 and CDR2 are LNHDA and SQIVND (reference sequence). With 6 bases removed from V and 7 bases from J, the gap between germline ends came to 9 bases. The CDR3 DNA follows: TGTGCCAGTAGGACAGGACGTGGCTACACCTTC. This gives the protein CASRTGRGYTF.

This chain uses TRBV30 with TRBJ1-5, with D unclear. The V end was cut by 4 bases, the J end by 0 bases, with 10 bases between. Looked up from germline, CDR1 is GTSNPN and CDR2 is SVGIG (reference sequence). The length of the CDR3 is 14 residues. CDR3 residues: CAWTPASSNQPQHF. The CDR3 DNA reads TGTGCCTGGACCCCCGCCAGTAGCAATCAGCCCCAGCATTTT.

The chain combines TRBV14 with TRBJ2-7, with D possibly TRBD2 on 6 matching bases. The CDR3 runs 15 residues. Per germline, CDR1 SGHDN and CDR2 FVKESK. Trimming shortened V by 6 bases and J by 4 bases, and 19 bases separated the two germline ends. In DNA, the CDR3 is TGTGCCAGCAGGCAGGGTGGGGGACTCGGTTACGAGCAGTACTTC. Protein: CASRQGGGLGYEQYF.

This chain connects TRBV15 to TRBJ2-6, with D tentatively TRBD1 (6 bases). V gave up 0 bases and J gave up 1 base, with 13 bases separating them. Germline lookup yields CDR1 LNHNV and CDR2 YYDKDF (reference sequence). This CDR3 comprises 18 residues. DNA of the CDR3: TGTGCCACCAGCAGAGACGTGGGGGCCGGTTCTGGGGCCAACGTCCTGACTTTC. It yields the protein CATSRDVGAGSGANVLTF.

The chain combines TRBV5-4 with TRBJ2-7, with D tentatively TRBD2 (6 bases). The CDR3 covers 14 residues. Germline CDR1 reads SGHNT; CDR2 reads YYREEE (reference sequence). The V end was cut by 1 base, the J end by 1 base, with 9 bases between. CDR3 sequence: CASSLPGGSYEQYF. The CDR3 DNA follows: TGTGCCAGCAGCTTGCCCGGGGGATCCTACGAGCAGTACTTC.

The gene calls are TRBV6-5 and TRBJ1-1; no clear D. Germline loops: CDR1 MNHEY, CDR2 SVGAGI. CDR3 length equals 13 residues. Trimming pared 6 bases from V and 1 base from J, leaving 9 bases between. CDR3 sequence reads: CASSRRRNTEAFF. DNA of the CDR3: TGTGCCAGCAGCAGACGGAGGAACACTGAAGCTTTCTTT.

The chain combines TRBV2 with TRBJ2-7; perhaps TRBD2 as D (5 bases). V lost 0 bases and J lost 10, with 13 bases in between. CDR1 and CDR2 (germline): SNHLY, FYNNEI. The CDR3 sequence is 13 residues long. CDR3 sequence: CASSEALRLAQYF. CDR3 sequence (DNA): TGTGCCAGCAGTGAAGCGCTTCGGCTAGCCCAGTACTTC.

The rearrangement joins TRBV30 to TRBJ2-7; D call uncertain. Per the germline V gene, CDR1 is GTSNPN and CDR2 is SVGIG (reference sequence). Trimming pared 3 bases from V and 0 bases from J, leaving 3 bases between. CDR3 length: 11 amino acids. The CDR3 here is CAWRSSYEQYF. The DNA of the CDR3 is TGTGCCTGGAGGAGCTCCTACGAGCAGTACTTC. The full variable domain, in which reference TRBV30 and TRBJ2-7 provide the parts outside the CDR3, is SQTIHQWPATLVQPVGSPLSLECTVEGTSNPNLYWYRQAAGRGLQLLFYSVGIGQISSEVPQNLSASRPQDRQFILSSKKLLLSDSGFYLCAWRSSYEQYFGPGTRLTVT.

The chain has TRBV5-4 and TRBJ2-7; a weak D match, TRBD2 (6 bases). V was cut by 4 bases and J by 2 bases, with 7 bases left in between. The CDR3 extends over 12 amino acids. Germline V gene lookup returns CDR1 SGHNT and CDR2 YYREEE (reference sequence). Here the CDR3 DNA reads TGTGCCAGCAGCGGGGGGACCTACGAGCAGTACTTC. Translating it yields CASSGGTYEQYF.

The V gene is TRBV7-8, the J gene TRBJ1-2; the match to TRBD1 covers 9 bases. This CDR3 has 14 amino acids. Germline loops: CDR1 SGHVS, CDR2 FQNEAQ. The ends lost 5 bases at V and 4 bases at J; junction bases unmatched: 5. CDR3 region: CASSPGQGFYGYTF. The CDR3 nucleotides are TGTGCCAGCAGCCCGGGACAGGGATTCTATGGCTACACCTTC.

V gene TRBV6-5 combines with J gene TRBJ1-5; 8 bases align to TRBD1. V gave up 5 bases and J gave up 5 bases; unmatched junction bases: 8. Germline CDR1 reads MNHEY; CDR2 reads SVGAGI. This CDR3 contains 15 residues. Here the CDR3 reads CASSPTRTGHQPQHF. The CDR3 coding sequence is TGTGCCAGCAGTCCAACCAGGACAGGGCATCAGCCCCAGCATTTT.

Only a few counts were recorded for this clone. This chain connects TRBV28 to TRBJ2-7, with unresolved D. The CDR3 runs to 11 residues. Germline assignment: CDR1 MDHEN and CDR2 SYDVKM. Trimming shortened V by 3 bases and J by 6 bases, and 6 bases separated the two germline ends. CDR3 DNA sequence: TGTGCCAGCAGTTTCGCGGTCGAGCAGTACTTC. Amino acids: CASSFAVEQYF.

The CDR3 region has the DNA TGTGCCAGCTCAATACGGGACAGGGAGAACACTGAAGCTTTCTTT. Translation: CASSIRDRENTEAFF. The chain uses TRBV18 and TRBJ1-1, with TRBD1 matching over 9 bases. Germline loops: CDR1 KGHSH, CDR2 LQKENI. The trim removed 5 bases at V and 1 base at J, leaving 5 bases unmatched. This CDR3 has 15 residues.

The rearrangement joins TRBV5-1 to TRBJ1-2, with TRBD1 matching 10 bases. V shed 9 bases and J 7 bases; nucleotides not matched to a gene: 9. Germline values: CDR1 SGHRS, CDR2 YFSETQ. CDR3 length: 13 amino acids. For the CDR3, the DNA is TGCGCCATCCGGGACAGGGGAAGGTTTGGCTACACCTTC. It translates to CAIRDRGRFGYTF. Combining the CDR3 with reference TRBV5-1 and TRBJ1-2 gives the whole variable domain KAGVTQTPRYLIKTRGQQVTLSCSPISGHRSVSWYQQTPGQGLQFLFEYFSETQRNKGNFPGRFSGRQFSNSRSEMNVSTLELGDSALYLCAIRDRGRFGYTFGSGTRLTVV.

The chain carries TRBV7-9 and TRBJ2-7; no clear D gene. Germline CDR1 is SEHNR and CDR2 is FQNEAQ (reference sequence). CDR3 length: 14 residues. V lost 3 bases and J 6 bases, leaving 15 bases between the germline ends. CDR3 loop: CASSLDGKGSEQYF. The CDR3 nucleotides read TGTGCCAGCAGCTTGGACGGAAAGGGCTCCGAGCAGTACTTC.

This clone was found once. The rearrangement uses TRBV6-4 and TRBJ2-3; 8 positions match TRBD2. Germline-derived CDR1 and CDR2 are MRHNA and SNTAGT. The CDR3 extends over 14 amino acids. The ends lost 5 bases at V and 0 bases at J; junction bases unmatched: 1. CDR3 loop: CASSSGSSTDTQYF. CDR3 nucleotides: TGTGCCAGCAGTAGCGGGAGTAGCACAGATACGCAGTATTTT.

This chain links TRBV5-6 with TRBJ1-1, with D perhaps matching TRBD1 (6 bases). With 4 bases removed from V and 8 bases from J, the gap between germline ends came to 9 bases. The CDR3 sequence is 11 residues long. The germline CDR1 and CDR2 sequences are SGHDT and YYEEEE. This CDR3 is CASSRTEEAFF. As DNA, the CDR3 is TGTGCCAGCAGCCGGACAGAAGAAGCTTTCTTT.

The V call is TRBV2, the J call TRBJ1-2; D unclear. Germline V CDR1 and CDR2: SNHLY, FYNNEI. The CDR3 runs 11 residues. The V end lost 2 bases, the J end lost 8 bases, and 6 bases lay between the germline ends. The CDR3 bases are TGTGCCAGCAGTGAACTTATCGGCTACACCTTC. This gives the protein CASSELIGYTF.

The CDR3 region is CASSATGAGVLDTQYF. In nucleotides, the CDR3 is TGCGCCAGCAGCGCAACGGGGGCGGGAGTTCTTGATACGCAGTATTTT. V usage is TRBV5-1 and J usage is TRBJ2-3, with D tentatively TRBD2 (7 bases). The CDR3 is 16 amino acids. CDR1 is SGHRS, CDR2 YFSETQ, per germline. V was clipped by 4 bases and J by 6 bases, with 21 bases between them.

This sequence joins TRBV18 and TRBJ2-7, with a possible D match to TRBD2 (6 bases). Per the germline V gene, CDR1 is KGHSH and CDR2 is LQKENI. CDR3 length: 14 amino acids. The germline V and J ends were trimmed by 3 bases and 2 bases, with 11 bases remaining between them. The chain's CDR3 is CASSPAGGTYEQYF. DNA of the CDR3: TGTGCCAGCTCACCCGCCGGCGGGACCTACGAGCAGTACTTC.